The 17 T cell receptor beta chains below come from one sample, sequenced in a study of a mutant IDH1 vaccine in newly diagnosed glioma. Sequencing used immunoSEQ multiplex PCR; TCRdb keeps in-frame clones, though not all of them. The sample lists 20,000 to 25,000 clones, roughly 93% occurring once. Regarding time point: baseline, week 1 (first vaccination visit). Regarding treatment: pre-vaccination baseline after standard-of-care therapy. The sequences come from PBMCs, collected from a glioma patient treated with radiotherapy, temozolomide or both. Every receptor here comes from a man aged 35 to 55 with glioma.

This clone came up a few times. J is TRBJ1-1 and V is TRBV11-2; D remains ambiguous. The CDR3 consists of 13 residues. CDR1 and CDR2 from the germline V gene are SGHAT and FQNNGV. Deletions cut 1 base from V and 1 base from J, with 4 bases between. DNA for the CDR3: TGTGCCAGCAGCTTAGGAGCGAACACTGAAGCTTTCTTT. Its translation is CASSLGANTEAFF.

CDR3 in DNA: TGTGCCAGCAGCGCCTACCGGGACGTCGACTATGGCTACACCTTC. Residues: CASSAYRDVDYGYTF. The genes are TRBV9 and TRBJ1-2, with D perhaps matching TRBD1 (5 bases). This CDR3 is built from 15 residues. Germline V CDR1 and CDR2: SGDLS, YYNGEE. The V end lost 3 bases, the J end lost 3 bases, and 15 bases lay between the germline ends.

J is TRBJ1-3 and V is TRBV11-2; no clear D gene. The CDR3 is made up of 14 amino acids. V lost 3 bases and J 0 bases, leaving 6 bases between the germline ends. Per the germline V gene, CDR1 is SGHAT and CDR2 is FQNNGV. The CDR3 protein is CASSFLSSGNTIYF. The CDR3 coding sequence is TGTGCCAGCAGCTTCCTAAGCTCTGGAAACACCATATATTTT.

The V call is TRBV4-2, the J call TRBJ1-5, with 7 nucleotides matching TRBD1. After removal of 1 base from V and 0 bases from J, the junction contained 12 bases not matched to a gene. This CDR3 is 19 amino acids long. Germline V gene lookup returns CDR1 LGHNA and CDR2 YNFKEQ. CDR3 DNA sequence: TGTGCCAGCAGCCAAGTGATACTGGGGACAGCGTATAGCAATCAGCCCCAGCATTTT. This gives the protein CASSQVILGTAYSNQPQHF.

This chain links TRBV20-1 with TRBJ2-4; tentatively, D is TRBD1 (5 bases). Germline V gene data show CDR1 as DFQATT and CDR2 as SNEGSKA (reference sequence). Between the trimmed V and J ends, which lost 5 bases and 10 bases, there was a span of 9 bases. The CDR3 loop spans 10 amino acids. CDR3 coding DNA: TGCAGTGCTGGGGCCCCAATTCAGTACTTC. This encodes CSAGAPIQYF.

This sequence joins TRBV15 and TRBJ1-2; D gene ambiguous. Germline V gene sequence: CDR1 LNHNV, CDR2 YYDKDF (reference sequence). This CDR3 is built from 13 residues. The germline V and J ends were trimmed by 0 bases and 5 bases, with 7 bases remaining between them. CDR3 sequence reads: CATSREQTYGYTF. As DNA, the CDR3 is TGTGCCACCAGCAGAGAACAGACGTATGGCTACACCTTC.

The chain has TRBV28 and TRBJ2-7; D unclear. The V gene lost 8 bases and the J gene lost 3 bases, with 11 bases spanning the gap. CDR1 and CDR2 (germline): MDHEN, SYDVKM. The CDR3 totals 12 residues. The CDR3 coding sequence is TGTGCCAGCGGTCGCCGGTACTACGAGCAGTACTTC. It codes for CASGRRYYEQYF.

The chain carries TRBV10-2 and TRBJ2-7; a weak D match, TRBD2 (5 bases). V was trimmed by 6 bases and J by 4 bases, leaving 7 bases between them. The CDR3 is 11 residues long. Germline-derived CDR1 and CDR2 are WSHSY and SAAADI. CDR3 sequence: CASRAGYEQYF. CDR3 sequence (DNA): TGCGCCAGCAGGGCGGGTTACGAGCAGTACTTC.

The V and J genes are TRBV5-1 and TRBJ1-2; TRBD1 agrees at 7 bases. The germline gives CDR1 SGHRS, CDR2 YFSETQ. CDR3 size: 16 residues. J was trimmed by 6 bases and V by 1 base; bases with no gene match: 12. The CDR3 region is CASSLSVSYRGDGYTF. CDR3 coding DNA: TGCGCCAGCAGCTTGAGCGTGTCGTACAGGGGCGATGGCTACACCTTC.

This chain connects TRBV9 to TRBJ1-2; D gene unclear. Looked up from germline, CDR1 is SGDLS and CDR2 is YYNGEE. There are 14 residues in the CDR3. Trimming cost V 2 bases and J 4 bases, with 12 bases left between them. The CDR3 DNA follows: TGTGCCAGCAGCGTTCGAAGCTGGGGCTATGGCTACACCTTC. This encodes CASSVRSWGYGYTF.

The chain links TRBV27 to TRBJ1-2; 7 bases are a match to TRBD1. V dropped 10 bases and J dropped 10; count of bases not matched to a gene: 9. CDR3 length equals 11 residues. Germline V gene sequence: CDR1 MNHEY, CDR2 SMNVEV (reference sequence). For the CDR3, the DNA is TGTGCCACCAGGACAGGTCGGATCTACACCTTC. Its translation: CATRTGRIYTF.

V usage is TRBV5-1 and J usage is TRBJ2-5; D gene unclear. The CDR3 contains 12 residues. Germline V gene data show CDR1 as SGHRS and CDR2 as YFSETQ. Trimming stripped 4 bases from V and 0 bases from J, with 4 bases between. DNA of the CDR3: TGCGCCAGCAGCCTCGACCAAGAGACCCAGTACTTC. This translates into CASSLDQETQYF. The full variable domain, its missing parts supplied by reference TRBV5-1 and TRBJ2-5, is KAGVTQTPRYLIKTRGQQVTLSCSPISGHRSVSWYQQTPGQGLQFLFEYFSETQRNKGNFPGRFSGRQFSNSRSEMNVSTLELGDSALYLCASSLDQETQYFGPGTRLLVL.

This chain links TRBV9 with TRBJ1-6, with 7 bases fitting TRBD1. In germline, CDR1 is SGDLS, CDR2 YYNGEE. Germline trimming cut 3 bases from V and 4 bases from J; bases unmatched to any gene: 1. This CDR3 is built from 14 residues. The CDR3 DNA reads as TGTGCCAGCAGCGGGGGACAGTATAATTCACCCCTCCACTTT. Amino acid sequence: CASSGGQYNSPLHF.

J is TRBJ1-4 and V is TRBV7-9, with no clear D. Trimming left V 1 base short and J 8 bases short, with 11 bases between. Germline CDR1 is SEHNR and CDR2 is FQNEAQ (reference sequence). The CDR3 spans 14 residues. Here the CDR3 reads CASSLVGFNEKLFF. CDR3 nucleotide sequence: TGTGCCAGCAGCTTAGTGGGTTTCAACGAAAAACTGTTTTTT.

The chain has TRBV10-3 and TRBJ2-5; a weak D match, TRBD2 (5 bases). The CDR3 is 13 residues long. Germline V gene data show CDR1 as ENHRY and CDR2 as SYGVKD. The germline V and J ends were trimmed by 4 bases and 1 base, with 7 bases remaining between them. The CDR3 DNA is TGTGCCATCAGTGTAGAGGGCCAAGAGACCCAGTACTTC. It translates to CAISVEGQETQYF.

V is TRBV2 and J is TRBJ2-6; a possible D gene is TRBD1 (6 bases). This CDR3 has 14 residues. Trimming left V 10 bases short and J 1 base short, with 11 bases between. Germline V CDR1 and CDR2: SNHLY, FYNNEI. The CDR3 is CATDSFSGANVLTF. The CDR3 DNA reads TGTGCCACGGACAGTTTTTCTGGGGCCAACGTCCTGACTTTC.

Written as DNA, the CDR3 is TGCAGCGTTGGGGAGAACACTGAAGCTTTCTTT. Its protein product is CSVGENTEAFF. The J gene is TRBJ1-1, the V gene TRBV29-1; D unresolved. The CDR3 runs 11 residues. The germline V gene has CDR1 SQVTM and CDR2 ANQGSEA. V shed 4 bases and J shed 1 base, with 4 bases lying between them.